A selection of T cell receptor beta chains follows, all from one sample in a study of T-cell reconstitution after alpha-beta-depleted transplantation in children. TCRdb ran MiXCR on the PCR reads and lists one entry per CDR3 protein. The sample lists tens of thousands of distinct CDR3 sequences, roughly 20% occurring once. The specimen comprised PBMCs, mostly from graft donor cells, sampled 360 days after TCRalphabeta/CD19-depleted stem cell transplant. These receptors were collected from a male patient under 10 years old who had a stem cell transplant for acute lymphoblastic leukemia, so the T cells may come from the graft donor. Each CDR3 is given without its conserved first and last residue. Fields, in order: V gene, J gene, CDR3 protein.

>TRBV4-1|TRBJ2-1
ASSQPILAGGNEQF
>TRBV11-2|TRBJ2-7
ASSSRLAGAGEQY
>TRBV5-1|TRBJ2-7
ASKHRSGSTYEQY
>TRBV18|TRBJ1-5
ASSPQDRGNQPQH
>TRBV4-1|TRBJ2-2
ASSQGAGGPSGELF
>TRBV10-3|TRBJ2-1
AISEPGQGYNEQF
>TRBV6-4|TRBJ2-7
ASSDSGRNEQY
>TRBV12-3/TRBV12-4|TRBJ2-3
ASSPSGSTDTQY
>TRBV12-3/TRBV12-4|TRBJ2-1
ASNPPAGLAISYEQF
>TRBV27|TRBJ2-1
ASSSGASSYNEQF
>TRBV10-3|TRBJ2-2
AISGRDGGELF